Following are 25 T cell receptor beta chains from one sample sequenced in a study of cytomegalovirus exposure and HLA in healthy donors. Primers included in the PCR were 60 Vbeta and 13 Jbeta primers. TCRdb's copy holds only in-frame clones and misses some; the assay was immunoSEQ multiplex PCR. Its table records fewer than 70,000 clones. Material: PBMCs. All receptors come from a woman younger than 30 in good health and CMV-seronegative.

The V and J genes are TRBV25-1 and TRBJ1-5; D ambiguous. CDR3 size: 17 residues. The germline CDR1 and CDR2 sequences are MGHDK and SYGVNS. V was cut by 5 bases and J by 1 base, with 18 bases left in between. DNA for the CDR3: TGTGCCAGCAGTCCCGAAGAGGCAGGAGGAAGCAATCAGCCCCAGCATTTT. Its translation is CASSPEEAGGSNQPQHF.

The chain combines TRBV15 with TRBJ2-1, with TRBD2 matching 11 bases. Germline CDR1 reads LNHNV; CDR2 reads YYDKDF (reference sequence). The CDR3 spans 16 residues. The junction had 15 bases not matched to a gene; V was cut back by 5 bases and J by 12 bases. The CDR3, as DNA: TGTGCCACCAGCCTCGGGACTAGCGGCGAAGCCCGTTTGCAGTTCTTC. As protein: CATSLGTSGEARLQFF. The entire variable domain, with the rest obtained from reference TRBV15 and TRBJ2-1, is as follows: DAMVIQNPRYQVTQFGKPVTLSCSQTLNHNVMYWYQQKSSQAPKLLFHYYDKDFNNEADTPDNFQSRRPNTSFCFLDIRSPGLGDTAMYLCATSLGTSGEARLQFFGPGTRLTVL.

The chain joins TRBV6-1 to TRBJ2-2; the match to TRBD1 covers 8 bases. Trimming at V came to 3 bases and at J to 3 bases, leaving 9 bases not matched to a gene. The germline CDR1 and CDR2 sequences are MNHNS and SASEGT. The CDR3 loop spans 17 amino acids. The CDR3 reads CASSEDRVLGYTGELFF. CDR3 nucleotide sequence: TGTGCCAGCAGTGAGGACAGGGTCTTAGGGTACACCGGGGAGCTGTTTTTT.

The chain employs TRBV30 and TRBJ2-5; 8 nucleotides match TRBD2. The CDR3 covers 15 residues. Trimming removed 8 bases from V and 8 bases from J; junction bases left unmatched: 19. Germline V gene sequence: CDR1 GTSNPN, CDR2 SVGIG (reference sequence). The CDR3: CAPRYSGTGPCTQYF. CDR3 bases: TGTGCCCCCCGATATAGCGGGACGGGACCGTGTACCCAGTACTTC. Combining the CDR3 with reference TRBV30 and TRBJ2-5 gives the whole variable domain SQTIHQWPATLVQPVGSPLSLECTVEGTSNPNLYWYRQAAGRGLQLLFYSVGIGQISSEVPQNLSASRPQDRQFILSSKKLLLSDSGFYLCAPRYSGTGPCTQYFGPGTRLLVL.

This chain joins TRBV29-1 and TRBJ2-1, with a tentative D call TRBD2 (6 bases). V was pared by 6 bases and J by 6 bases, with 15 bases between. This CDR3 is 13 amino acids long. The germline V gene has CDR1 SQVTM and CDR2 ANQGSEA. DNA of the CDR3: TGCAGCGTCTACCCCGGGAGCAGCAATGAGCAGTTCTTC. It translates to CSVYPGSSNEQFF.

The chain is built from TRBV29-1 and TRBJ1-1; TRBD1 agrees at 8 bases. The V gene's germline CDR1 is SQVTM and CDR2 ANQGSEA. Unmatched junction bases numbered 11, after V lost 7 bases and J lost 13 bases. This CDR3 spans 11 amino acids. The CDR3 here is CSASVGGTGFF. Here the CDR3 DNA reads TGCAGCGCGTCCGTGGGGGGGACAGGTTTCTTT.

The chain links TRBV19 to TRBJ1-1, with D uncertain. Between the trimmed V and J ends, which lost 5 bases and 8 bases, there was a span of 18 bases. This CDR3 comprises 14 residues. Germline V gene data show CDR1 as LNHDA and CDR2 as SQIVND (reference sequence). The CDR3 sequence: CASSPREAFREAFF. CDR3 sequence (DNA): TGTGCCAGTAGTCCGCGGGAGGCCTTCAGGGAAGCTTTCTTT.

The rearrangement links TRBV5-1 to TRBJ2-7; TRBD1 matches at 7 bases. The trim removed 0 bases at V and 3 bases at J, leaving 6 bases unmatched. The CDR3 runs to 15 residues. The germline CDR1 and CDR2 sequences are SGHRS and YFSETQ. As DNA, the CDR3 is TGCGCCAGCAGCTTGGGGGGTTCAGGGGGCTACGAGCAGTACTTC. Protein: CASSLGGSGGYEQYF.

The chain's CDR3 is CASSLDSGGFSYEQYF. CDR3 in DNA: TGTGCCAGCAGCTTAGATTCGGGGGGGTTTTCCTACGAGCAGTACTTC. The V call is TRBV11-3, the J call TRBJ2-7, with 8 bases lining up with TRBD2. Germline V gene sequence: CDR1 SGHNT, CDR2 YENEEA. The CDR3 loop spans 16 amino acids. The V segment lost 0 bases and the J segment 1 base; nucleotides outside the gene matches: 5.

The V gene is TRBV30, the J gene TRBJ1-1, with TRBD1 matching 10 bases. In germline, CDR1 is GTSNPN, CDR2 SVGIG (reference sequence). Trimming at V came to 3 bases and at J to 3 bases, leaving 7 bases not matched to a gene. The CDR3 is 15 amino acids. In nucleotides, the CDR3 is TGTGCCTGGAGCGCCGGGACAGGGGCTTACACTGAAGCTTTCTTT. Translation: CAWSAGTGAYTEAFF.

The chain has TRBV30 and TRBJ1-1; 9 bases fit TRBD1. Germline trimming cut 0 bases from V and 3 bases from J; bases unmatched to any gene: 5. The CDR3 has 15 amino acids. Germline assignment: CDR1 GTSNPN and CDR2 SVGIG (reference sequence). The CDR3 DNA follows: TGTGCCTGGAGTGTACGAGACAGGGGGTACACTGAAGCTTTCTTT. Protein: CAWSVRDRGYTEAFF. Full variable domain (missing parts from reference TRBV30 and TRBJ1-1): SQTIHQWPATLVQPVGSPLSLECTVEGTSNPNLYWYRQAAGRGLQLLFYSVGIGQISSEVPQNLSASRPQDRQFILSSKKLLLSDSGFYLCAWSVRDRGYTEAFFGQGTRLTVV.

The V and J genes are TRBV7-6 and TRBJ2-7; tentatively, D is TRBD2 (5 bases). In germline, CDR1 is SGHVS, CDR2 FNYEAQ. This CDR3 has 12 amino acids. Trimming left V 4 bases short and J 5 bases short, with 9 bases between. The CDR3 spells CASSSPGNEQYF. The CDR3, as DNA: TGTGCCAGCAGCTCCCCGGGGAACGAGCAGTACTTC.

The chain recombines TRBV29-1 with TRBJ1-1; D might be TRBD1 (6 bases). Deletions cut 8 bases from V and 3 bases from J, with 13 bases between. Looked up from germline, CDR1 is SQVTM and CDR2 is ANQGSEA. CDR3 size: 12 residues. The CDR3 nucleotides are TGCAGCACTTGGGCAGGGGACACTGAAGCTTTCTTT. Its translation: CSTWAGDTEAFF.

The genes are TRBV7-8 and TRBJ2-5; TRBD1 aligns across 7 bases. Germline-derived CDR1 and CDR2 are SGHVS and FQNEAQ. V shed 4 bases, J shed 5 bases, and the junction held 7 bases outside the gene matches. CDR3 length equals 14 residues. CDR3: CASSSLTGLETQYF. In nucleotides, the CDR3 is TGTGCCAGCAGCTCGCTGACAGGGCTGGAGACCCAGTACTTC.

With regard to this clone: Compared with germline, one end of the junction differs, possibly owing to a read error. CDR3: CASSWWREETQYF. The CDR3 DNA sequence: TGTGCTAGCAGTTGGTGGAGGGAAGAGACCCAGTACTTC. V is TRBV7-7 and J is TRBJ2-5, with TRBD2 as a possible D gene (6 bases). Germline V gene lookup returns CDR1 SSHAT and CDR2 FNYEAQ (reference sequence). The CDR3 has 13 residues.

The chain is built from TRBV19 and TRBJ2-7; 13 positions agree with TRBD2. Trimming cost V 4 bases and J 5 bases; bases outside gene matches: 5. This CDR3 has 15 amino acids. Germline V gene sequence: CDR1 LNHDA, CDR2 SQIVND (reference sequence). CDR3 protein: CASSTTGTSGNEQYF. The CDR3 DNA is TGTGCCAGTAGTACAACCGGGACTAGCGGGAACGAGCAGTACTTC. The full variable domain, in which reference TRBV19 and TRBJ2-7 provide the parts outside the CDR3, is DGGITQSPKYLFRKEGQNVTLSCEQNLNHDAMYWYRQDPGQGLRLIYYSQIVNDFQKGDIAEGYSVSREKKESFPLTVTSAQKNPTAFYLCASSTTGTSGNEQYFGPGTRLTVT.

The genes are TRBV14 and TRBJ2-3; D is possibly TRBD2 (6 bases). V shed 5 bases and J shed 10 bases, with 16 bases lying between them. The germline gives CDR1 SGHDN, CDR2 FVKESK. The CDR3 has 13 residues. As DNA, the CDR3 is TGTGCCAGCAGCAAGGCGGGAAGTTTTGCGCAGTATTTT. It yields the protein CASSKAGSFAQYF.

The rearrangement links TRBV7-9 to TRBJ1-1; TRBD1 agrees at 8 bases. Trimming took 1 base from V and 2 from J; bases not matched to a gene: 12. There are 18 residues in the CDR3. Germline CDR1 and CDR2: SEHNR and FQNEAQ (reference sequence). The CDR3 DNA follows: TGTGCCAGCAGCTTAGGATGGAGGCAGGGGGCGCGAAACACTGAAGCTTTCTTT. Translated: CASSLGWRQGARNTEAFF.

The chain couples TRBV5-4 to TRBJ2-2; TRBD1 matches 8 bases. The CDR3 totals 15 residues. Germline trimming cut 0 bases from V and 5 bases from J; bases unmatched to any gene: 3. The germline gives CDR1 SGHNT, CDR2 YYREEE (reference sequence). The CDR3, as DNA: TGTGCCAGCAGCTTGGCGGGACAGGTGACCGGGGAGCTGTTTTTT. Translating gives CASSLAGQVTGELFF.

The V and J genes are TRBV25-1 and TRBJ2-3; TRBD2 agrees at 11 bases. Trimming cost V 3 bases and J 6 bases; bases outside gene matches: 8. Per germline, CDR1 MGHDK and CDR2 SYGVNS. The length of the CDR3 is 16 residues. For the CDR3, the DNA is TGTGCCAGCAGTGACCATAGCGGGAGGGCCAGGGATACGCAGTATTTT. Protein product: CASSDHSGRARDTQYF.

The chain joins TRBV30 to TRBJ1-3, with no clear D. Germline CDR1 reads GTSNPN; CDR2 reads SVGIG (reference sequence). Between the trimmed V and J ends, which lost 2 bases and 2 bases, there was a span of 19 bases. The CDR3 contains 17 residues. CDR3 loop: CAWSRPRRVATGNTIYF. The CDR3 DNA reads TGTGCCTGGAGTCGACCCAGGAGGGTGGCAACTGGAAACACCATATATTTT.

This rearrangement joins TRBV9 to TRBJ2-2; weak D call: TRBD2 (6 bases). The CDR3 is made up of 14 amino acids. Trimming took off 4 bases at V and 1 base at J, with 8 bases between the two ends. Germline V gives CDR1 SGDLS, CDR2 YYNGEE. The DNA of the CDR3 is TGTGCCAGCAGCCCCGGGGGGAACACCGGGGAGCTGTTTTTT. It translates to CASSPGGNTGELFF. The full variable domain, with the rest looked up from reference TRBV9 and TRBJ2-2, is DSGVTQTPKHLITATGQRVTLRCSPRSGDLSVYWYQQSLDQGLQFLIQYYNGEERAKGNILERFSAQQFPDLHSELNLSSLELGDSALYFCASSPGGNTGELFFGEGSRLTVL.

The chain combines TRBV5-1 with TRBJ2-7; 10 nucleotides align to TRBD1. This CDR3 is built from 13 residues. Germline V CDR1 and CDR2: SGHRS, YFSETQ. The V segment lost 6 bases and the J segment 5 bases; nucleotides outside the gene matches: 5. CDR3 in DNA: TGCGCCAGCACCGGGACAGGGGTCCACGAGCAGTACTTC. Translation gives CASTGTGVHEQYF.

The gene calls are TRBV4-1 and TRBJ2-5, with 14 positions matching TRBD2. The CDR3 has 18 residues. Germline CDR1 reads MGHRA; CDR2 reads YSYEKL. With 0 bases clipped from V and 2 bases from J, the junction kept 5 bases outside the gene matches. The CDR3 coding sequence is TGCGCCAGCAGCCAAGAGGGACTAGCGGGAGCCCTACAAGAGACCCAGTACTTC. Encoded protein: CASSQEGLAGALQETQYF.

The rearrangement links TRBV6-6 to TRBJ2-7; D may be TRBD2 (5 bases). The germline V and J ends were trimmed by 0 bases and 0 bases, with 9 bases remaining between them. The germline V gene has CDR1 MNHNY and CDR2 SVGAGI (reference sequence). The CDR3 loop spans 15 amino acids. The CDR3 DNA follows: TGTGCCAGCAGTTACTCGAGCGGCAGCTCCTACGAGCAGTACTTC. It codes for CASSYSSGSSYEQYF.